These 8 T cell receptor beta chains share one sample of origin, sequenced in a study of blood T cell repertoires in COVID-19. TCRdb's copy holds only in-frame clones and misses some; the assay was immunoSEQ multiplex PCR. In the table there are a few hundred thousand clones, 75% to 90% of which are singletons. Sequenced sample: peripheral blood. The receptors here all came from a woman aged 40 to 50 who had recovered from COVID-19.

The rearrangement links TRBV13 to TRBJ1-5; D gene ambiguous. V was trimmed by 0 bases and J by 2 bases, leaving 11 bases between them. The CDR3 spans 16 residues. Germline V gene lookup returns CDR1 PRHDT and CDR2 FYEKMQ (reference sequence). Here the CDR3 DNA reads TGTGCCAGCAGCTTAGGGCGAAAAGCGGGCAATCAGCCCCAGCATTTT. It encodes CASSLGRKAGNQPQHF.

This chain uses TRBV7-2 with TRBJ2-7; 10 nucleotides agree with TRBD1. The germline V gene encodes CDR1 SGHTA and CDR2 FQGNSA. The CDR3 loop spans 13 amino acids. V gave up 3 bases and J gave up 4 bases; unmatched junction bases: 0. CDR3 DNA sequence: TGTGCCAGCAGCTTGGACAGGGGGTACGAGCAGTACTTC. Amino acids: CASSLDRGYEQYF.

The chain links TRBV7-9 to TRBJ1-1, with no clear D. There are 11 residues in the CDR3. Germline V gene lookup returns CDR1 SEHNR and CDR2 FQNEAQ (reference sequence). In DNA form, the CDR3 reads TGTGCGGAGCGGGAGAGCACTGAAGCTTTCTTT. This codes for CAERESTEAFF.

This clone was found once. The sample holds other DNA sequences that translate to the same CDR3. This chain connects TRBV10-3 to TRBJ1-2, with 8 bases identical to TRBD1. The junction had 1 base not matched to a gene; V was cut back by 2 bases and J by 5 bases. The CDR3 is made up of 13 amino acids. Germline V gene data show CDR1 as ENHRY and CDR2 as SYGVKD. DNA of the CDR3: TGTGCCATCAGTGAGGGACAGGGTTATGGCTACACCTTC. This translates into CAISEGQGYGYTF.

The CDR3 coding sequence is TGTGCCAGCAGTTTAAGATCTGGGGACAGGGTCCCAAGGGACACCATATATTTT. It specifies CASSLRSGDRVPRDTIYF. The chain couples TRBV27 to TRBJ1-3; TRBD1 matches 9 bases. Trimming cost V 2 bases and J 8 bases; bases outside gene matches: 16. Per germline, CDR1 MNHEY and CDR2 SMNVEV (reference sequence). CDR3 length: 18 residues.

The chain has TRBV2 and TRBJ2-5; the match to TRBD2 covers 10 bases. CDR3 length: 19 amino acids. V was pared by 8 bases and J by 5 bases, with 23 bases of the junction left unmatched. Germline loops: CDR1 SNHLY, CDR2 FYNNEI. DNA for the CDR3: TGTGCCAGCTGCCGAAACGACGGGACTAGCGCCCCTAAGGGGGAGACCCAGTACTTC. Protein product: CASCRNDGTSAPKGETQYF. Full variable domain (outside the CDR3, taken from reference TRBV2 and TRBJ2-5): EPEVTQTPSHQVTQMGQEVILRCVPISNHLYFYWYRQILGQKVEFLVSFYNNEISEKSEIFDDQFSVERPDGSNFTLKIRSTKLEDSAMYFCASCRNDGTSAPKGETQYFGPGTRLLVL.

This clone was seen only once. J is TRBJ2-7 and V is TRBV29-1; D may be TRBD1 (5 bases). Per the germline V gene, CDR1 is SQVTM and CDR2 is ANQGSEA. Trimming stripped 0 bases from V and 4 bases from J, with 16 bases between. CDR3 length: 15 amino acids. The CDR3 DNA reads TGCAGCGTTGAAGATCACCAGACAGCCCGATACGAGCAGTACTTC. It yields the protein CSVEDHQTARYEQYF.

The J gene is TRBJ2-1, the V gene TRBV6-2 or TRBV6-3; D might be TRBD1 (6 bases). Germline CDR1 is MNHEY and CDR2 is SVGEGT. V was pared by 2 bases and J by 6 bases, with 23 bases between. The CDR3 has 18 amino acids. CDR3: CASSYVGASGYLGNEQFF. The CDR3 DNA sequence: TGTGCCAGCAGTTACGTGGGGGCGTCCGGCTACCTGGGCAATGAGCAGTTCTTC.